What follows are 20 T cell receptor beta chains derived from one specimen sequenced in a study of blood T cell repertoires in COVID-19. TCRdb's table, derived via immunoSEQ multiplex PCR, lists solely in-frame clones and lacks some. The sample holds some 200,000 clones, roughly 85% seen once. The source material was peripheral blood. The receptors derive from a man aged 55 to 69 with active or convalescent COVID-19.

V usage is TRBV27 and J usage is TRBJ2-1; D is unresolved. The CDR3 is 15 amino acids. Trimming cost V 2 bases and J 4 bases, with 12 bases left between them. Germline V lookup: CDR1 MNHEY, CDR2 SMNVEV (reference sequence). The CDR3 DNA reads as TGTGCCAGCAGTTTAAGCGAACGCGGTTACAATGAGCAGTTCTTC. Translating gives CASSLSERGYNEQFF.

The gene calls are TRBV2 and TRBJ1-6, with a possible D match to TRBD1 (5 bases). Germline V CDR1 and CDR2: SNHLY, FYNNEI. CDR3 size: 15 residues. Trimming cost V 6 bases and J 7 bases, with 16 bases left between them. The CDR3 DNA follows: TGTGCCAGCAGGGGGGTGGCAGGGAGGAATTCACCCCTCCACTTT. Translating gives CASRGVAGRNSPLHF.

V and J are TRBV5-1 and TRBJ2-7; D may be TRBD1 (5 bases). The length of the CDR3 is 15 residues. CDR1 and CDR2 (germline): SGHRS, YFSETQ. The V and J ends lost 0 bases and 4 bases respectively, with 14 bases between them. CDR3 loop: CASSLEPQGQYEQYF. The CDR3 DNA follows: TGCGCCAGCAGCTTGGAGCCTCAGGGCCAATACGAGCAGTACTTC.

The V call is TRBV5-1, the J call TRBJ2-3; TRBD2 matches at 10 bases. Losses at the gene ends were 0 bases for V and 5 bases for J; bases not matched to a gene: 12. The CDR3 has 18 amino acids. Germline CDR1 SGHRS, CDR2 YFSETQ. Here the CDR3 DNA reads TGCGCCAGCAGCTTGGCCCCTGCTAGCGGGGGATCAGGAGATACGCAGTATTTT. This sequence encodes CASSLAPASGGSGDTQYF.

V gene TRBV23-1 combines with J gene TRBJ2-7; unclear D gene. TRBV23-1 counts as an open reading frame of uncertain function. The CDR3 totals 15 residues. Trimming pared 2 bases from V and 3 bases from J, leaving 14 bases between. The CDR3 DNA reads as TGCGCCAGCAGTCAACCTCCAGGTCGAAACTACGAGCAGTACTTC. It yields the protein CASSQPPGRNYEQYF.

The chain has TRBV4-1 and TRBJ1-3, with TRBD1 matching 10 bases. V gave up 4 bases and J gave up 3 bases; unmatched junction bases: 3. The germline V gene encodes CDR1 MGHRA and CDR2 YSYEKL. This CDR3 region has 15 residues. The CDR3: CASSPGTGDGNTIYF. CDR3 DNA: TGCGCCAGCAGCCCCGGGACAGGGGATGGAAACACCATATATTTT.

V and J are TRBV5-1 and TRBJ2-3; 7 nucleotides agree with TRBD2. Germline assignment: CDR1 SGHRS and CDR2 YFSETQ. The CDR3 totals 16 residues. Unmatched junction bases numbered 6, after V lost 2 bases and J lost 0 bases. The CDR3 loop is CASSFGSGQSTDTQYF. In DNA form, the CDR3 reads TGCGCCAGCAGCTTCGGTAGCGGGCAGAGCACAGATACGCAGTATTTT.

V is TRBV29-1 and J is TRBJ1-4; TRBD1 agrees at 10 bases. CDR1 and CDR2 (germline): SQVTM, ANQGSEA. V was pared by 7 bases and J by 7 bases, with 12 bases of the junction left unmatched. The CDR3 is 15 amino acids. The DNA for the CDR3 is TGCAGCGCCCAACGGATGACAGGGGGCGGTGAAAAACTGTTTTTT. Translated, it gives CSAQRMTGGGEKLFF.

The chain employs TRBV27 and TRBJ2-2, with 7 bases that match TRBD1. V dropped 2 bases and J dropped 4; count of bases not matched to a gene: 4. The CDR3 sequence is 15 residues long. Germline CDR1 MNHEY, CDR2 SMNVEV (reference sequence). CDR3 DNA sequence: TGTGCCAGCAGTTTAAGGGGGCTGAGCACCGGGGAGCTGTTTTTT. It yields the protein CASSLRGLSTGELFF.

V and J are TRBV5-1 and TRBJ2-2, with 12 positions matching TRBD2. From germline, CDR1 is SGHRS and CDR2 YFSETQ. The CDR3 consists of 15 residues. With 4 bases clipped from V and 3 bases from J, the junction kept 1 base outside the gene matches. The CDR3 loop is CASSGLAGYTGELFF. The CDR3 coding sequence is TGCGCCAGCAGCGGACTAGCGGGGTACACCGGGGAGCTGTTTTTT.

The V call is TRBV7-9, the J call TRBJ2-2; tentative D call: TRBD1 (5 bases). The CDR3 runs 15 residues. Trimming left V 1 base short and J 4 bases short, with 10 bases between. Looked up from germline, CDR1 is SEHNR and CDR2 is FQNEAQ (reference sequence). CDR3 DNA sequence: TGTGCCAGCAGCTTAGGTCAGGGTCCCACCGGGGAGCTGTTTTTT. Translation gives CASSLGQGPTGELFF.

V is TRBV4-1 and J is TRBJ1-4; 10 bases fit TRBD1. The trim removed 4 bases at V and 7 bases at J, leaving 6 bases unmatched. The CDR3 is made up of 15 amino acids. Per germline, CDR1 MGHRA and CDR2 YSYEKL. CDR3 loop: CASSLPGTGVEKLFF. The CDR3 DNA reads as TGCGCCAGCAGCCTGCCCGGGACAGGGGTTGAAAAACTGTTTTTT.

V and J are TRBV4-1 and TRBJ1-4; 10 bases are a match to TRBD1. The CDR3 extends over 16 amino acids. V trimming: 0 bases; J trimming: 7 bases; junction bases outside the gene matches: 5. Germline V gene lookup returns CDR1 MGHRA and CDR2 YSYEKL. The CDR3: CASSQDPGQGSEKLFF. CDR3 in DNA: TGCGCCAGCAGCCAAGATCCGGGACAGGGGTCTGAAAAACTGTTTTTT.

The genes are TRBV18 and TRBJ1-2; TRBD1 might be the D (5 bases). The CDR3 has 11 amino acids. CDR1 and CDR2 from the germline V gene are KGHSH and LQKENI. V gave up 5 bases and J gave up 10 bases, with 11 bases separating them. CDR3 amino acids: CASSTDSHYTF. As DNA, the CDR3 is TGTGCCAGCTCAACCGACAGTCACTACACCTTC.

V gene TRBV11-3 combines with J gene TRBJ2-7; 7 bases fit TRBD2. The V gene end was trimmed by 7 bases and the J gene end by 5 bases; junction bases not matched to a gene: 5. In germline, CDR1 is SGHNT, CDR2 YENEEA. The CDR3 runs 12 residues. The CDR3 coding sequence is TGTGCCAGCAAGAGCGGGGAGGACGAGCAGTACTTC. It translates to CASKSGEDEQYF.

V gene TRBV4-1 combines with J gene TRBJ1-5, with 12 bases fitting TRBD1. This CDR3 comprises 16 residues. Germline values: CDR1 MGHRA, CDR2 YSYEKL. V was clipped by 4 bases and J by 2 bases; unmatched bases: 3. CDR3 region: CASSRGQGAGNQPQHF. CDR3 bases: TGCGCCAGCAGCCGGGGACAGGGGGCAGGCAATCAGCCCCAGCATTTT.

V is TRBV3-1 (or the pseudogene TRBV3-2) and J is TRBJ1-5; TRBD1 aligns across 8 bases. J lost 8 bases, V lost 4 bases, and 4 bases had no gene match. Germline CDR1 is LGHDT and CDR2 is YNNKEL (reference sequence). The CDR3 consists of 13 residues. The CDR3 reads CASSLGQGEPQHF. The CDR3 DNA follows: TGTGCCAGCAGCCTCGGACAGGGAGAGCCCCAGCATTTT.

The chain carries TRBV10-3 and TRBJ2-3; TRBD1 is a possible D gene (6 bases). Trimming removed 8 bases from V and 0 bases from J, with 15 bases in between. This CDR3 spans 15 amino acids. CDR1 ENHRY and CDR2 SYGVKD come from the germline V gene. CDR3 bases: TGTGCCATCCGCGGCGGACAGATTAGCACAGATACGCAGTATTTT. Its protein is CAIRGGQISTDTQYF.

V usage is TRBV5-5 and J usage is TRBJ2-3; D is possibly TRBD1 (6 bases). In germline, CDR1 is SGHKS, CDR2 YYEKEE (reference sequence). This CDR3 spans 16 amino acids. Trimming removed 0 bases from V and 4 bases from J, with 15 bases in between. CDR3 nucleotides: TGTGCCAGCAGCTTGGAAGGACAGTCCGCCCCAGATACGCAGTATTTT. Translating it yields CASSLEGQSAPDTQYF.

The chain employs TRBV11-2 and TRBJ2-1, with 8 bases fitting TRBD2. From germline, CDR1 is SGHAT and CDR2 FQNNGV. The CDR3 sequence is 18 residues long. V lost 4 bases and J lost 0; bases outside the gene matches: 11. CDR3 bases: TGTGCCAGCAGCTCGATCTACGGGGGGGTTGACTCCTACAATGAGCAGTTCTTC. Protein: CASSSIYGGVDSYNEQFF. Drawing the rest from reference TRBV11-2 and TRBJ2-1, the complete variable domain is EAGVAQSPRYKIIEKRQSVAFWCNPISGHATLYWYQQILGQGPKLLIQFQNNGVVDDSQLPKDRFSAERLKGVDSTLKIQPAKLEDSAVYLCASSSIYGGVDSYNEQFFGPGTRLTVL.